Listed here are 27 T cell receptor beta chains from one sample, sequenced in a study of cytomegalovirus exposure and HLA in healthy donors. PCR employed 60 Vbeta and 13 Jbeta primers. TCRdb's table, derived via immunoSEQ multiplex PCR, lists solely in-frame clones and lacks some. Among about 130,000 clones listed, approximately 80% were seen once. The sample consisted of PBMCs. These receptors were collected from a woman between 40 and 55 years old in good health and CMV-seropositive.

Written as DNA, the CDR3 is TGTGCCAGCCTCACTAGCGGGAGGGCCTTTAGGGACGAGCAGTACTTC. This sequence encodes CASLTSGRAFRDEQYF. The V and J genes are TRBV28 and TRBJ2-7; 13 bases fit TRBD2. Germline-derived CDR1 and CDR2 are MDHEN and SYDVKM. Trimming at V came to 8 bases and at J to 5 bases, leaving 12 bases not matched to a gene. The CDR3 contains 16 residues.

The genes are TRBV28 and TRBJ1-3; D is unclear. Germline CDR1 MDHEN, CDR2 SYDVKM. The CDR3 consists of 12 residues. V lost 2 bases and J 6 bases, leaving 5 bases between the germline ends. CDR3 in amino acids: CASSLPPNTIYF. The CDR3 DNA reads as TGTGCCAGCAGTTTACCTCCAAACACCATATATTTT.

The genes are TRBV7-6 and TRBJ2-1; TRBD2 agrees at 7 bases. The CDR3 is made up of 16 amino acids. With V trimmed by 4 bases and J by 1 base, 7 bases remained unmatched. Germline CDR1 SGHVS, CDR2 FNYEAQ. DNA of the CDR3: TGTGCCAGCAGCTCCTTGGTGGGGGGGTCCTACAATGAGCAGTTCTTC. This encodes CASSSLVGGSYNEQFF.

V is TRBV7-2 and J is TRBJ2-3; D is undetermined. From germline, CDR1 is SGHTA and CDR2 FQGNSA. The CDR3 sequence is 13 residues long. V lost 0 bases, J lost 4 bases, and 5 bases lay in between. The CDR3 region has the DNA TGTGCCAGCAGCTTAGCCGAGGCAGATACGCAGTATTTT. Its translation is CASSLAEADTQYF.

This rearrangement joins TRBV18 to TRBJ2-7; tentatively, D is TRBD2 (6 bases). This CDR3 spans 14 amino acids. Germline CDR1 is KGHSH and CDR2 is LQKENI. Trimming shortened V by 3 bases and J by 6 bases, and 15 bases separated the two germline ends. The DNA for the CDR3 is TGTGCCAGCTCACCCCGTCGGGAGCCTCGCGAGCAGTACTTC. Its translation: CASSPRREPREQYF.

This clone was recorded once. The rearrangement joins TRBV7-8 to TRBJ2-3, with D possibly being TRBD2 (5 bases). V was pared by 3 bases and J by 6 bases, with 10 bases between. CDR1 is SGHVS and CDR2 is FQNEAQ in the germline V gene. The CDR3 has 13 amino acids. The CDR3 DNA reads TGTGCCAGCAGCTTTGGAGTAGCGGATACGCAGTATTTT. Translation: CASSFGVADTQYF. Combining the CDR3 with reference TRBV7-8 and TRBJ2-3 gives the whole variable domain GAGVSQSPRYKVAKRGQDVALRCDPISGHVSLFWYQQALGQGPEFLTYFQNEAQLDKSGLPSDRFFAERPEGSVSTLKIQRTQQEDSAVYLCASSFGVADTQYFGPGTRLTVL.

This clone was counted only a few times. The chain couples TRBV9 to TRBJ2-3; no definite D call. CDR3 length equals 14 residues. V lost 0 bases, J lost 2 bases, and 7 bases lay in between. Germline values: CDR1 SGDLS, CDR2 YYNGEE. CDR3 residues: CASSVVPNTDTQYF. The CDR3 DNA is TGTGCCAGCAGCGTAGTCCCCAACACAGATACGCAGTATTTT.

This chain joins TRBV5-1 and TRBJ2-7; the match to TRBD1 covers 7 bases. The germline V gene encodes CDR1 SGHRS and CDR2 YFSETQ. J was trimmed by 6 bases and V by 4 bases; bases with no gene match: 4. The CDR3 spans 12 residues. The CDR3 DNA reads TGCGCCAGCAGCCCAACAGGGGTCGAGCAGTACTTC. This sequence encodes CASSPTGVEQYF.

The chain recombines TRBV18 with TRBJ1-4; D perhaps matches TRBD1 (6 bases). Germline CDR1 KGHSH, CDR2 LQKENI. V was pared by 3 bases and J by 3 bases, with 17 bases between. The CDR3 has 17 amino acids. The chain's CDR3 is CASSPMSGVGANEKLFF. The CDR3 bases are TGTGCCAGCTCACCTATGTCAGGGGTTGGAGCTAATGAAAAACTGTTTTTT.

As regards this clone: At one boundary the junction diverges from the germline segment, which might be a read error. The CDR3 here is CSSSLSEELFF. CDR3 in DNA: TGTTCCAGCAGCTTATCAGAAGAACTGTTTTTT. This chain links TRBV7-9 with TRBJ1-4; no firm D call. Germline CDR1 SEHNR, CDR2 FQNEAQ (reference sequence). This CDR3 is built from 11 residues.

The chain joins TRBV14 to TRBJ2-1; D gene ambiguous. This CDR3 has 17 residues. Trimming took off 3 bases at V and 0 bases at J, with 15 bases between the two ends. Per germline, CDR1 SGHDN and CDR2 FVKESK. The CDR3 is CASSHLMVGDSYNEQFF. Here the CDR3 DNA reads TGTGCCAGCAGCCATCTAATGGTTGGTGACTCCTACAATGAGCAGTTCTTC. Drawing the rest from reference TRBV14 and TRBJ2-1, the complete variable domain is EAGVTQFPSHSVIEKGQTVTLRCDPISGHDNLYWYRRVMGKEIKFLLHFVKESKQDESGMPNNRFLAERTGGTYSTLKVQPAELEDSGVYFCASSHLMVGDSYNEQFFGPGTRLTVL.

This clone was observed a few times. The genes are TRBV25-1 and TRBJ1-2; TRBD1 agrees at 7 bases. Germline CDR1 reads MGHDK; CDR2 reads SYGVNS. V lost 3 bases and J lost 2; bases outside the gene matches: 3. CDR3 length: 14 residues. Written as DNA, the CDR3 is TGTGCCAGCAGTGACCCCAGGGGGAACTATGGCTACACCTTC. Translation gives CASSDPRGNYGYTF.

Only one count was recorded for this clone. V gene TRBV5-1 combines with J gene TRBJ2-3; the match to TRBD2 covers 9 bases. V shed 2 bases, J shed 6 bases, and the junction held 13 bases outside the gene matches. Looked up from germline, CDR1 is SGHRS and CDR2 is YFSETQ. The CDR3 totals 17 residues. The CDR3 DNA follows: TGCGCCAGCAGCTTTATCCGGGCTAGCGGGGAGGTTGATACGCAGTATTTT. Its translation: CASSFIRASGEVDTQYF.

The gene calls are TRBV28 and TRBJ1-5; 8 positions match TRBD1. The CDR3 has 16 amino acids. Germline-derived CDR1 and CDR2 are MDHEN and SYDVKM. The V and J ends lost 2 bases and 7 bases, in that order; junction bases with no gene match: 10. The CDR3 DNA reads TGTGCCAGCAGTTTAAATCCAGGGGGCGCGAGGCAGCCCCAGCATTTT. Translation: CASSLNPGGARQPQHF.

The rearrangement uses TRBV4-2 and TRBJ2-2; 9 positions match TRBD1. This CDR3 has 17 amino acids. From germline, CDR1 is LGHNA and CDR2 YNFKEQ. Losses at the gene ends were 1 base for V and 2 bases for J; bases not matched to a gene: 5. In DNA form, the CDR3 reads TGTGCCAGCAGCCAAGGAGACAGGGGGGTCAACACCGGGGAGCTGTTTTTT. It yields the protein CASSQGDRGVNTGELFF.

The rearrangement links TRBV9 to TRBJ1-4, with 9 bases aligning to TRBD1. Trimming removed 4 bases from V and 7 bases from J; junction bases left unmatched: 5. The CDR3 extends over 14 amino acids. Germline CDR1 and CDR2: SGDLS and YYNGEE. DNA for the CDR3: TGTGCCAGCAGCCCACGGACAGGGGCTGAAAAACTGTTTTTT. It translates to CASSPRTGAEKLFF.

This clone occurred a few times. The V gene is TRBV5-4, the J gene TRBJ2-5; unclear D gene. With the DNA end fitting TRBJ2-7 better, the J assignment may be wrong. This CDR3 region has 14 residues. Looked up from germline, CDR1 is SGHNT and CDR2 is YYREEE (reference sequence). CDR3 loop: CASSLGSRPAEQYF. CDR3 coding DNA: TGTGCCAGCAGCTTGGGTTCTCGCCCCGCCGAGCAGTACTTC.

The chain couples TRBV5-4 to TRBJ1-1, with D possibly being TRBD1 (5 bases). Trimming shortened V by 5 bases and J by 1 base, and 9 bases separated the two germline ends. Germline-derived CDR1 and CDR2 are SGHNT and YYREEE (reference sequence). The CDR3 covers 13 residues. This CDR3 reads CASRRQPNTEAFF. DNA of the CDR3: TGTGCCAGCAGAAGACAGCCGAACACTGAAGCTTTCTTT.

J is TRBJ2-7 and V is TRBV27; 11 positions agree with TRBD2. This CDR3 region has 19 residues. V lost 3 bases, J lost 0 bases, and 13 bases stayed unmatched. The germline gives CDR1 MNHEY, CDR2 SMNVEV (reference sequence). This chain's CDR3 is CASSFHSQTTSGSSYEQYF. The CDR3 DNA reads as TGTGCCAGCAGTTTCCATTCCCAAACAACTAGCGGGAGCTCCTACGAGCAGTACTTC.

V usage is TRBV5-1 and J usage is TRBJ2-3; a possible D gene is TRBD1 (5 bases). V lost 4 bases and J lost 0, with 12 bases in between. The length of the CDR3 is 15 residues. Germline CDR1 is SGHRS and CDR2 is YFSETQ. CDR3 sequence (DNA): TGCGCCAGCAGCCCACAGGTTTCTAGCACAGATACGCAGTATTTT. Protein: CASSPQVSSTDTQYF.

The chain couples TRBV11-2 to TRBJ2-7; D is unclear. CDR3 length equals 13 residues. Germline CDR1 is SGHAT and CDR2 is FQNNGV. Trimming shortened V by 6 bases and J by 5 bases, and 14 bases separated the two germline ends. Written as DNA, the CDR3 is TGTGCCAGCAGGGTGTTCACCCAGGACGAGCAGTACTTC. This codes for CASRVFTQDEQYF.

The V and J genes are TRBV27 and TRBJ1-1, with D possibly being TRBD1 (6 bases). The CDR3 is made up of 13 amino acids. The germline V gene encodes CDR1 MNHEY and CDR2 SMNVEV (reference sequence). Trimming took 1 base from V and 10 from J, leaving 13 bases between them. In DNA, the CDR3 is TGTGCCAGCAGTTTATTGGGGCCAGGGGCAGCTTTCTTT. This codes for CASSLLGPGAAFF.

J is TRBJ1-1 and V is TRBV4-3; no definite D call. The germline gives CDR1 LGHNA, CDR2 YSLEER. Trimming removed 0 bases from V and 6 bases from J, with 8 bases in between. This CDR3 is 13 amino acids long. CDR3 region: CASSQERRAEAFF. The CDR3 coding sequence is TGCGCCAGCAGCCAAGAAAGGAGGGCTGAAGCTTTCTTT.

The V call is TRBV11-2, the J call TRBJ2-7, with 7 nucleotides matching TRBD1. V shed 4 bases, J shed 1 base, and the junction held 4 bases outside the gene matches. CDR1 SGHAT and CDR2 FQNNGV come from the germline V gene. This CDR3 has 14 residues. CDR3 amino acids: CASSYLGQSYEQYF. Written as DNA, the CDR3 is TGTGCCAGCAGCTATTTGGGACAGTCCTACGAGCAGTACTTC.

The CDR3 is CASSPTDRDYEQYF. The CDR3 region has the DNA TGTGCCAGCAGCCCAACGGACAGGGACTACGAGCAGTACTTC. The chain is built from TRBV6-6 and TRBJ2-7; 8 bases line up with TRBD1. Germline V gives CDR1 MNHNY, CDR2 SVGAGI (reference sequence). The CDR3 contains 14 residues. The junction had 7 bases not matched to a gene; V was cut back by 6 bases and J by 3 bases.

As to this clone: Since the CDR3 does not end with the conserved phenylalanine or tryptophan, this likely comes from a read error. J is TRBJ2-7 and V is TRBV6-1, with D tentatively TRBD2 (6 bases). This CDR3 is built from 14 residues. Trimming left V 5 bases short and J 4 bases short, with 15 bases between. The germline CDR1 and CDR2 sequences are MNHNS and SASEGT. In DNA, the CDR3 is TGTGCCAGCAGTCCGAGAGGACTAAGTTACGAGCAGTACCTC. Amino acid sequence: CASSPRGLSYEQYL.

The J gene is TRBJ1-1, the V gene TRBV10-3, with 9 nucleotides matching TRBD1. CDR3 length: 13 residues. V lost 7 bases to trimming and J lost 4 bases; unmatched junction nucleotides: 4. CDR1 is ENHRY, CDR2 SYGVKD, per germline. The CDR3 DNA sequence: TGTGCCATCATCGGGACAGGGAGCACTGAAGCTTTCTTT. This encodes CAIIGTGSTEAFF.